Each of the 8 T cell receptor beta chains below was sequenced from the same sample in a study of control samples from healthy donors and cancer patients. The assay was immunoSEQ multiplex PCR, and TCRdb's table has in-frame clones only and misses some. This sample yields about 20,000 clones, of which 85% to 90% are seen a single time; around 30% belongs to the top ten. The sample was PBMCs. The receptor source for this set is a man aged 60 to 69 with head and neck cancer.

This chain connects TRBV5-1 to TRBJ1-1, with D possibly TRBD1 on 5 matching bases. This CDR3 region has 12 residues. The ends were cut back, 0 bases at V and 8 bases at J, with 8 bases in the middle. In germline, CDR1 is SGHRS, CDR2 YFSETQ. CDR3 bases: TGCGCCAGCAGCTTGGGGCAGGGCGAAGCTTTCTTT. The encoded protein is CASSLGQGEAFF.

The chain uses TRBV5-6 and TRBJ2-3, with 9 nucleotides matching TRBD1. CDR1 and CDR2 from the germline V gene are SGHDT and YYEEEE. Trimming at V came to 0 bases and at J to 2 bases, leaving 10 bases not matched to a gene. This CDR3 contains 18 residues. This CDR3 reads CASSLGDWTGAFTDTQYF. The CDR3 coding sequence is TGTGCCAGCAGCTTGGGCGATTGGACAGGGGCCTTCACAGATACGCAGTATTTT.

This chain connects TRBV12-3 or TRBV12-4 to TRBJ2-1; 7 bases are a match to TRBD2. The CDR3 is made up of 12 amino acids. J gave up 10 bases and V 7 bases, and 7 bases lay outside the gene matches. The CDR3: CASTWGGWEQFF. CDR3 nucleotide sequence: TGTGCCAGCACCTGGGGGGGATGGGAGCAGTTCTTC.

CDR3 protein: CASSSEPAGIQYF. The DNA of the CDR3 is TGCGCCAGCAGCTCTGAGCCGGCGGGCATTCAGTACTTC. This chain joins TRBV5-1 and TRBJ2-4; possible D gene TRBD2, 5 bases. V was trimmed by 3 bases and J by 9 bases, leaving 13 bases between them. This CDR3 spans 13 amino acids. Per the germline V gene, CDR1 is SGHRS and CDR2 is YFSETQ.

The rearrangement uses TRBV11-3 and TRBJ1-5, with D hard to call. The germline V gene encodes CDR1 SGHNT and CDR2 YENEEA. The CDR3 consists of 17 residues. V lost 0 bases and J lost 1, with 13 bases in between. CDR3 residues: CASSLEGGKLSNQPQHF. The CDR3 DNA reads as TGTGCCAGCAGCTTAGAGGGCGGCAAACTGAGCAATCAGCCCCAGCATTTT.

V usage is TRBV5-1 and J usage is TRBJ1-1; a possible D gene is TRBD1 (5 bases). V was shortened by 0 bases and J by 0 bases, with 15 bases between the two germline ends. The germline gives CDR1 SGHRS, CDR2 YFSETQ. CDR3 length: 17 residues. CDR3 DNA sequence: TGCGCCAGCAGCTTGGAATCGGCAGCGGGGGTGAACACTGAAGCTTTCTTT. Its translation is CASSLESAAGVNTEAFF.

The chain joins TRBV6-2 or TRBV6-3 to TRBJ1-2; D perhaps matches TRBD1 (5 bases). V gave up 7 bases and J gave up 4 bases, with 19 bases separating them. The CDR3 covers 15 residues. The germline V gene encodes CDR1 MNHEY and CDR2 SVGEGT. This chain's CDR3 is CASTPRAFQGYGYTF. CDR3 nucleotides: TGTGCCAGCACCCCTCGGGCCTTTCAGGGCTATGGCTACACCTTC.

The chain couples TRBV10-3 to TRBJ2-2, with TRBD2 matching 8 bases. The V gene's germline CDR1 is ENHRY and CDR2 SYGVKD. This CDR3 comprises 14 residues. Germline trimming cut 6 bases from V and 5 bases from J; bases unmatched to any gene: 5. In nucleotides, the CDR3 is TGTGCCATCAGGGATAGCGGGGTAACCGGGGAGCTGTTTTTT. Translating it yields CAIRDSGVTGELFF.